Listed here are 18 T cell receptor beta chains from one sample, sequenced in a study of blood T cell repertoires in COVID-19 (TCRdb year 2020). The protocol used for the library was the immunoSEQ multiplex PCR assay. In TCRdb, the immuneACCESS table is reduced to in-frame sequences with V and J assigned. These tables do not hold every clone; where another copy was compared, an unresolved V gene accounts for under half, and the others remain unexplained. This sample comprises about 140,000 clones, around four fifths of them detected only once. The top ten clones comprise 6.2% of the sample. Sequencing was done on a sample of PBMCs or T cells enriched from blood (not recorded which). Source of these receptors: a woman aged 40 to 50 who had recovered from COVID-19.

V usage is TRBV7-6 and J usage is TRBJ2-5, with 10 bases that match TRBD2. Germline lookup yields CDR1 SGHVS and CDR2 FNYEAQ. Trimming cost V 3 bases and J 7 bases; bases outside gene matches: 14. This CDR3 has 17 residues. The CDR3 DNA sequence: TGTGCCAGCAGCTTGGGGGCTGTTAGCGGGGGGCCGGGGACCCAGTACTTC. This codes for CASSLGAVSGGPGTQYF. Supplemented by reference TRBV7-6 and TRBJ2-5, the full variable domain reads GAGVSQSPRYKVTKRGQDVALRCDPISGHVSLYWYRQALGQGPEFLTYFNYEAQQDKSGLPNDRFSAERPEGSISTLTIQRTEQRDSAMYRCASSLGAVSGGPGTQYFGPGTRLLVL.

The table lists this clone with a few counts. The chain carries TRBV19 and TRBJ1-6, with 9 bases aligning to TRBD1. Germline loops: CDR1 LNHDA, CDR2 SQIVND (reference sequence). The CDR3 extends over 14 amino acids. V was pared by 6 bases and J by 7 bases, with 4 bases of the junction left unmatched. The CDR3 DNA reads as TGTGCCAGTAGACGACAGGGGGAGAATTCACCCCTCCACTTT. Its protein is CASRRQGENSPLHF.

The chain links TRBV5-1 to TRBJ2-5; tentative D call: TRBD1 (5 bases). The CDR3 totals 14 residues. The V gene lost 7 bases and the J gene lost 2 bases, with 15 bases spanning the gap. In germline, CDR1 is SGHRS, CDR2 YFSETQ. The CDR3 nucleotides are TGCGCCAGCGGCAGTGGGGCTATACAAGAGACCCAGTACTTC. Translating it yields CASGSGAIQETQYF.

This chain joins TRBV7-9 and TRBJ2-2, with 16 bases matching TRBD2. The V and J ends lost 4 bases and 4 bases, in that order; junction bases with no gene match: 6. This CDR3 is built from 18 residues. From germline, CDR1 is SEHNR and CDR2 FQNEAQ (reference sequence). CDR3 region: CASSWGLAGGPSTGELFF. The CDR3 nucleotides are TGTGCCAGCAGCTGGGGACTAGCGGGAGGGCCGAGCACCGGGGAGCTGTTTTTT.

The chain joins TRBV28 to TRBJ2-2; 8 positions agree with TRBD1. Germline V gives CDR1 MDHEN, CDR2 SYDVKM. Germline trimming cut 7 bases from V and 9 bases from J; bases unmatched to any gene: 16. The CDR3 sequence is 16 residues long. CDR3 nucleotide sequence: TGTGCCAGCATCGACATATGGACAGGGAAAAGTCGGGAGCTGTTTTTT. Its protein product is CASIDIWTGKSRELFF.

The V and J genes are TRBV4-1 and TRBJ1-5, with D unresolved. The length of the CDR3 is 15 residues. The germline V gene has CDR1 MGHRA and CDR2 YSYEKL. Trimming took off 2 bases at V and 6 bases at J, with 14 bases between the two ends. The DNA of the CDR3 is TGCGCCAGCAGCCAATTGTCCGAGGGTGGTCAGCCCCAGCATTTT. This encodes CASSQLSEGGQPQHF.

The chain employs TRBV14 and TRBJ1-2, with a weak D call TRBD1 (5 bases). This CDR3 comprises 15 residues. V lost 1 base, J lost 3 bases, and 12 bases lay in between. Germline values: CDR1 SGHDN, CDR2 FVKESK. CDR3 nucleotide sequence: TGTGCCAGCAGCCAAGGTGGGACTCTGTACTATGGCTACACCTTC. This translates into CASSQGGTLYYGYTF.

This clone was picked up a small number of times. The genes are TRBV7-8 and TRBJ1-5, with 11 bases aligning to TRBD1. V was pared by 5 bases and J by 7 bases, with 7 bases of the junction left unmatched. CDR1 and CDR2 (germline): SGHVS, FQNEAQ. The CDR3 has 15 residues. The DNA of the CDR3 is TGTGCCAGCAGCCCCGGGACAGGGGGGTACCAGCCCCAGCATTTT. It yields the protein CASSPGTGGYQPQHF.

This CDR3 is CASSVRQDEKLFF. The DNA for the CDR3 is TGTGCCAGTAGTGTCCGACAGGATGAAAAACTGTTTTTT. The gene calls are TRBV19 and TRBJ1-4; D is perhaps TRBD1 (6 bases). Trimming shortened V by 5 bases and J by 6 bases, and 10 bases separated the two germline ends. CDR1 is LNHDA, CDR2 SQIVND, per germline (reference sequence). The CDR3 is 13 residues long.

V usage is TRBV9 and J usage is TRBJ2-7; 8 bases are shared with TRBD1. V shed 4 bases and J 9 bases; nucleotides not matched to a gene: 12. Germline V CDR1 and CDR2: SGDLS, YYNGEE. CDR3 length: 14 amino acids. CDR3 protein: CASSQGASPAGQYF. CDR3 nucleotide sequence: TGTGCCAGCAGCCAGGGGGCTAGCCCGGCGGGGCAGTACTTC.

The chain recombines TRBV18 with TRBJ2-3, with D perhaps TRBD1 (5 bases). This CDR3 is 13 amino acids long. CDR1 is KGHSH and CDR2 is LQKENI in the germline V gene. Trimming removed 3 bases from V and 5 bases from J, with 9 bases in between. CDR3 nucleotide sequence: TGTGCCAGCTCACCGGGGCAGGAAGATACGCAGTATTTT. This encodes CASSPGQEDTQYF.

The DNA for the CDR3 is TGCGCCAGCCCATACCCAAAGCCACGGGGGGGAGATAGCAATCAGCCCCAGCATTTT. As protein: CASPYPKPRGGDSNQPQHF. The chain recombines TRBV10-1 with TRBJ1-5, with D perhaps TRBD1 (5 bases). Germline values: CDR1 WNHNN, CDR2 SYGVQD (reference sequence). V was cut by 8 bases and J by 0 bases, with 26 bases left in between. This CDR3 spans 19 amino acids.

The chain combines TRBV24-1 with TRBJ1-2, with 9 bases aligning to TRBD1. This CDR3 comprises 15 residues. V lost 8 bases, J lost 9 bases, and 15 bases stayed unmatched. The germline gives CDR1 KGHDR, CDR2 SFDVKD. Here the CDR3 reads CATIPHGTGRICYTF. The CDR3 DNA sequence: TGTGCCACCATTCCCCACGGGACAGGGCGTATTTGCTACACCTTC.

V gene TRBV28 combines with J gene TRBJ1-2, with TRBD1 matching over 9 bases. In germline, CDR1 is MDHEN, CDR2 SYDVKM. Trimming took 6 bases from V and 0 from J; bases not matched to a gene: 8. The CDR3 has 16 residues. CDR3 loop: CASSPGQGLSNYGYTF. DNA of the CDR3: TGTGCCAGCAGCCCAGGACAGGGGCTCTCTAACTATGGCTACACCTTC.

The V call is TRBV4-1, the J call TRBJ1-2, with TRBD1 matching 9 bases. The CDR3 covers 14 residues. In germline, CDR1 is MGHRA, CDR2 YSYEKL. V lost 1 base and J lost 6; bases outside the gene matches: 3. The CDR3 region has the DNA TGCGCCAGCAGCCAAGCGGACAGGGGAGATGGCTACACCTTC. Translation: CASSQADRGDGYTF.

This chain links TRBV19 with TRBJ2-5; TRBD2 aligns across 14 bases. Germline loops: CDR1 LNHDA, CDR2 SQIVND (reference sequence). V shed 4 bases, J shed 4 bases, and the junction held 2 bases outside the gene matches. This CDR3 is 15 amino acids long. CDR3 sequence (DNA): TGTGCCAGTAGTACGACTAGCGGGGGGGCAGAGACCCAGTACTTC. Its translation is CASSTTSGGAETQYF.

The V gene is TRBV2, the J gene TRBJ2-1; D is perhaps TRBD2 (5 bases). The CDR3 contains 13 residues. Deletions cut 7 bases from V and 8 bases from J, with 15 bases between. CDR1 SNHLY and CDR2 FYNNEI come from the germline V gene. CDR3: CASTTEGRDEQFF. CDR3 nucleotides: TGTGCCAGCACTACTGAGGGTAGGGATGAGCAGTTCTTC. The full variable domain, with the rest looked up from reference TRBV2 and TRBJ2-1, is EPEVTQTPSHQVTQMGQEVILRCVPISNHLYFYWYRQILGQKVEFLVSFYNNEISEKSEIFDDQFSVERPDGSNFTLKIRSTKLEDSAMYFCASTTEGRDEQFFGPGTRLTVL.

The V gene is TRBV24-1, the J gene TRBJ2-5, with 9 nucleotides matching TRBD2. J was trimmed by 5 bases and V by 4 bases; bases with no gene match: 7. Germline V gene lookup returns CDR1 KGHDR and CDR2 SFDVKD. The CDR3 consists of 15 residues. The CDR3 loop reads CATSDRLAAPETQYF. The CDR3 DNA reads as TGTGCCACCAGTGACCGACTAGCGGCCCCGGAGACCCAGTACTTC.